The clone carrying this T cell receptor beta chain was picked up one time. V shed 6 bases, J shed 5 bases, and the junction held 6 bases outside the gene matches. The CDR3 sequence is 13 residues long. From germline, CDR1 is SNHLY and CDR2 FYNNEI. The sample is drawn from a study of blood T cell repertoires in COVID-19. Study-level information: The United States, Italy and Spain supplied acute and convalescent COVID-19 samples. Sources were T cells, B-cell-depleted T cells, or PBMCs; the material itself was cDNA or gDNA.

Original handling: Using reference gene primer amplification, nucleated cell counts were estimated. Some clones are missing from TCRdb's copy, which holds only in-frame ones; the method was immunoSEQ multiplex PCR. V and J calls and clone size come straight from that table; D and trimming were deduced from the DNA. The repertoire includes 5,500 to 6,000 clones, around 90% of them detected once, and approximately 6% sits in the top ten. Source material: peripheral blood. This TCR was recovered from a man in his fifties or sixties with acute or convalescent COVID-19. The V and J genes are TRBV2 and TRBJ1-1; 7 bases match TRBD1. The CDR3 spells CASRPGGRTEAFF. The CDR3 DNA reads as TGTGCCAGCAGGCCAGGGGGAAGAACTGAAGCTTTCTTT.